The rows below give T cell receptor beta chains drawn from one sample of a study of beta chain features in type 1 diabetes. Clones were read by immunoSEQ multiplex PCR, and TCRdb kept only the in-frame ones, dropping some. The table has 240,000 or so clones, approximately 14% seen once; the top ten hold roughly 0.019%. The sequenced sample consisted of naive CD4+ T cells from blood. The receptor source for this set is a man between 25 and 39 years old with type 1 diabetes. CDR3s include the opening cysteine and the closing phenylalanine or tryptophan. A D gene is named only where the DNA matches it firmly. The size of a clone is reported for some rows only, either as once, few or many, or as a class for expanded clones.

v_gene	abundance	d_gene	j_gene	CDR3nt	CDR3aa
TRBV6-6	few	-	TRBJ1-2	TGTGCCAGCAGTTACTCAGGGGAGGACTATGGCTACACCTTC	CASSYSGEDYGYTF
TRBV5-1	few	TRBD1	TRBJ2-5	TGCGCCAGCAGCTTGACCGGGACAGGCACCGAGACCCAGTACTTC	CASSLTGTGTETQYF
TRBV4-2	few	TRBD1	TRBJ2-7	TGTGCCAGCAGCCCTACCGGGACAGATTACGAGCAGTACTTC	CASSPTGTDYEQYF
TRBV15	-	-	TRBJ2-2	TGTGCCACCAGCAGAGAAGCAGGGGGGACCGGGGAGCTGTTTTTT	CATSREAGGTGELFF
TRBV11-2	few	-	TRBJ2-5	TGTGCCAGCAGCCGTACACAAGAGACCCAGTACTTC	CASSRTQETQYF
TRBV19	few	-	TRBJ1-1	TGTGCCAGTAGTACAGGGGTGGGCACTGAAGCTTTCTTT	CASSTGVGTEAFF
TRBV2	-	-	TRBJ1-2	TGTGCCAGCAGTGGAATGACAGCTTATGGCTACACCTTC	CASSGMTAYGYTF
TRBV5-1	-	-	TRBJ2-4	TGCGCCAGCAACGGAGGGGGACAGCAAAACATTCAGTACTTC	CASNGGGQQNIQYF
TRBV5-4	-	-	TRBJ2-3	TGTGCCAGCAGCTACACCGTGAGCACAGATACGCAGTATTTT	CASSYTVSTDTQYF
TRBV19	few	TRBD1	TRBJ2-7	TGTGCCAGTAGTAGCCGACAGGGCGCCTACGAGCAGTACTTC	CASSSRQGAYEQYF
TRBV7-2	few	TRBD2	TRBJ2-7	TGTGCCAGCAGCTTAGCGGGACTAGCGGTCTACGAGCAGTACTTC	CASSLAGLAVYEQYF
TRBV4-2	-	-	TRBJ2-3	TGTGCCAGCAGCCAAGGGCCTAGCACAGATACGCAGTATTTT	CASSQGPSTDTQYF
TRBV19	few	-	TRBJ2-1	TGTGCCAGTAGTAGGAGGGAGTATCACAATGAGCAGTTCTTC	CASSRREYHNEQFF
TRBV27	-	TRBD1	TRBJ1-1	TGTGCCAGCTCACCCCAGGGGGATAACACTGAAGCTTTCTTT	CASSPQGDNTEAFF
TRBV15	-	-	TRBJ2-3	TGTGCCACCAGCAGAGAACGGACGGGGTCAGATACGCAGTATTTT	CATSRERTGSDTQYF
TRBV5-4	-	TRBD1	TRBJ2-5	TGTGCCAGCAGCAAAGGGGACAGGGTGGAGACCCAGTACTTC	CASSKGDRVETQYF
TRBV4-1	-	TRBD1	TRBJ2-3	TGCGCCAGCAGCCAAGACACGACAGGGCCTAGCACAGATACGCAGTATTTT	CASSQDTTGPSTDTQYF
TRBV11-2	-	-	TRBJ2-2	TGTGCCAGCAGCTTAGGACAGAACACCGGGGAGCTGTTTTTT	CASSLGQNTGELFF
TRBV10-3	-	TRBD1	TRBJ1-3	TGTGCCATCACCGGGACAGGTGGAAACACCATATATTTT	CAITGTGGNTIYF
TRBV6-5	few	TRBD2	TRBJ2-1	TGTGCCAGCAGTTCGAGCGGGGCCGAGGGCTACAATGAGCAGTTCTTC	CASSSSGAEGYNEQFF
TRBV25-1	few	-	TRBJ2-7	TGTGCCAGCACGGACGTACAGGGAGTATCGGGGGAGCAGTACTTC	CASTDVQGVSGEQYF
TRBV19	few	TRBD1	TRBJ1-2	TGTGCCAGTAGTTTTCCGGGACAGTATTATGGCTACACCTTC	CASSFPGQYYGYTF
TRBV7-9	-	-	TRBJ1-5	TGTGCCAGCAGCTCCATTGCCCTCGGGCCCCAGCATTTT	CASSSIALGPQHF
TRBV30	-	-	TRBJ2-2	TGTGCCTGGGCGACTAGATCCGGGGAGCTGTTTTTT	CAWATRSGELFF
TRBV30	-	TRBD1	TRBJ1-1	TGTGCCTGGAAAACAGGGGATGAAGCTTTCTTT	CAWKTGDEAFF
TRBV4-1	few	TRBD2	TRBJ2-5	TGCGCCAGCAGCCATCCCGGGACTAGCGGGGGGGCCGTAGAGACCCAGTACTTC	CASSHPGTSGGAVETQYF
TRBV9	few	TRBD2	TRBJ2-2	TGTGCCAGCAGCGTGGGACTAGCGGGAACCACCGGGGAGCTGTTTTTT	CASSVGLAGTTGELFF
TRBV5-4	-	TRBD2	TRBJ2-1	TGTGCCAGCAGCCCTGGCTACGGCGCGGGAGGAGGGAATGAGCAGTTCTTC	CASSPGYGAGGGNEQFF
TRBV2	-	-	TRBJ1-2	TGTGCCAGCGGAGGTAACTATGGCTACACCTTC	CASGGNYGYTF
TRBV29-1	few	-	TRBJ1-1	TGCAGCGGGAAGCGGGGTTGGGTATCATCGAACACTGAAGCTTTCTTT	CSGKRGWVSSNTEAFF
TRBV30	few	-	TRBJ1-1	TGTGCCTGGAGTTTGCCGGGAGGATACACTGAAGCTTTCTTT	CAWSLPGGYTEAFF
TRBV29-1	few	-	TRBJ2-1	TGCAGCGTTGGTCCGCCGCAGGACAATGAGCAGTTCTTC	CSVGPPQDNEQFF
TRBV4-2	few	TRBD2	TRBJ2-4	TGTGCCAGCAGCCTAAGACTAGCGGGGGGCCAGGAGAACATTCAGTACTTC	CASSLRLAGGQENIQYF
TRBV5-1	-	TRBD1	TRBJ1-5	TGCGCCAGCAGCTTGGAAGGGGACAGGTTTAGCAATCAGCCCCAGCATTTT	CASSLEGDRFSNQPQHF
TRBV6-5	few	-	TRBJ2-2	TGTGCCAGCAGTTACATCGGGAGTAGAACCGGGGAGCTGTTTTTT	CASSYIGSRTGELFF
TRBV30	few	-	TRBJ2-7	TGTGCCTGGAGTGTACTTTCCGCCTACGAGCAGTACTTC	CAWSVLSAYEQYF
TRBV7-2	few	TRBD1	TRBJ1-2	TGTGCCAGCAGCTTAGCGGGGACAGCGAAACCGTATGGCTACACCTTC	CASSLAGTAKPYGYTF
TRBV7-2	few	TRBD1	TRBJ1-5	TGTGCCAGCAGCATTACAGGGGGCGCTGATCAGCCCCAGCATTTT	CASSITGGADQPQHF
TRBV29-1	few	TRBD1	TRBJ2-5	TGCAGCGTCGCCGGGGACAGGGTTGACGAGACCCAGTACTTC	CSVAGDRVDETQYF
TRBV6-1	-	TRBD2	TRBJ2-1	TGTGCCAGCAGTGAAGGACTAGCGGGATTCGATGAGCAGTTCTTC	CASSEGLAGFDEQFF
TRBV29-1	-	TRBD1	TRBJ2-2	TGCAGCGTTGGGACAGGGGATACCGGGGAGCTGTTTTTT	CSVGTGDTGELFF
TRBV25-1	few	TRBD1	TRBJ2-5	TGTGCCAGCAGCCAAGACAGGGCAGAAGAGACCCAGTACTTC	CASSQDRAEETQYF
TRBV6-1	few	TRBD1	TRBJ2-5	TGTGCCAGCGGCACTACGGCAGGGGGCGAGACCCAGTACTTC	CASGTTAGGETQYF
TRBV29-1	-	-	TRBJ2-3	TGCAGCGTTGACGTGGCGGGGACCGATACGCAGTATTTT	CSVDVAGTDTQYF
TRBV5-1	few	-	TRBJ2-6	TGCGCCAGCAGCTTGGGACAGATAGTTAACAACGTCCTGACTTTC	CASSLGQIVNNVLTF
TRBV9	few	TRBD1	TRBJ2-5	TGTGCCAGCAGCGAAAGGGGGCGGTGGGAGACCCAGTACTTC	CASSERGRWETQYF
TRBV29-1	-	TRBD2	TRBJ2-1	TGCAGCGTGGGAGGGTCCGGGTACGGTGAGCAGTTCTTC	CSVGGSGYGEQFF
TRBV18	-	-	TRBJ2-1	TGTGCCAGCAAGACAGGCCTGGACAATGAGCAGTTCTTC	CASKTGLDNEQFF
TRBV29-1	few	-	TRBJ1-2	TGCAGCGCGCGGGAAGGGGAAGGCTACACCTTC	CSAREGEGYTF
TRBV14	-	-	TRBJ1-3	TGTGCCAGCAGCCCCCGGACAGATTCTGGAAACACCATATATTTT	CASSPRTDSGNTIYF
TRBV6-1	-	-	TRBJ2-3	TGTGCCAGCAGTCCCAGGGGGGCTAGCACAGATACGCAGTATTTT	CASSPRGASTDTQYF
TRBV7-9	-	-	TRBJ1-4	TGTGCCAGCAGCCCCCGTAGTCCTAGGGAAAAACTGTTTTTT	CASSPRSPREKLFF
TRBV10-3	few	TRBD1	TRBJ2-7	TGTGCCATCAGTGAGTCAGAGACAGGGGCCGTAGGAGCTTCGGGCGAGCAGTACTTC	CAISESETGAVGASGEQYF
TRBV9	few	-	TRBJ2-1	TGTGCCAGCAGCGTAACCCAGCGGAACAATGAGCAGTTCTTC	CASSVTQRNNEQFF